Listed here is a single TCR beta chain. The sample belongs to a study of OX40 agonist ivuxolimab in advanced cancers. Some clones are missing from TCRdb's copy, which holds only in-frame ones; the method was immunoSEQ multiplex PCR. The sample has tens of thousands of clones; 84% are singletons. The receptor was isolated from an adult with an advanced solid tumor such as melanoma, head and neck, liver or kidney cancer. This sample comprised CD4+ or CD8+ T cells sorted from blood, obtained in a trial of the OX40 agonist ivuxolimab.

The CDR3: CASSFRGREYTEAFF. The CDR3 DNA follows: TGTGCCAGCAGCTTCAGGGGGCGTGAATACACTGAAGCTTTCTTT. The chain is built from TRBV7-2 and TRBJ1-1, with 8 bases matching TRBD1. This CDR3 has 15 amino acids. Germline V CDR1 and CDR2: SGHTA, FQGNSA. V gave up 3 bases and J gave up 3 bases; unmatched junction bases: 6.